One and the same sample provided the 20 T cell receptor beta chains below, sequenced in a study of blood T cell repertoires in COVID-19. Assay: immunoSEQ multiplex PCR; the TCRdb copy retains only in-frame clones and omits some. The repertoire includes fewer than 300,000 clones, about 93% of them detected once, and around 1.1% sits in the top ten. The specimen was PBMCs or T cells enriched from blood (not recorded which). The receptors originated from a woman in her thirties who had recovered from COVID-19.

This chain links TRBV27 with TRBJ2-5; D unresolved. The CDR3 covers 11 residues. V was shortened by 7 bases and J by 4 bases, with 7 bases between the two germline ends. In germline, CDR1 is MNHEY, CDR2 SMNVEV (reference sequence). CDR3 DNA sequence: TGTGCCAGCAAATCGTTAGAGACCCAGTACTTC. This gives the protein CASKSLETQYF.

The chain recombines TRBV5-1 with TRBJ2-3; 9 bases align to TRBD1. Germline V CDR1 and CDR2: SGHRS, YFSETQ. The CDR3 has 14 amino acids. Trimming at V came to 2 bases and at J to 5 bases, leaving 3 bases not matched to a gene. CDR3 in amino acids: CASSFGQGLDTQYF. The CDR3 DNA reads as TGCGCCAGCAGCTTCGGACAGGGGTTAGATACGCAGTATTTT.

The CDR3 nucleotides are TGTGCCAGCAGCCCAATGAGGACAGGGAACTACGAGCAGTACTTC. It yields the protein CASSPMRTGNYEQYF. The chain combines TRBV5-4 with TRBJ2-7; 8 bases line up with TRBD1. Germline CDR1 reads SGHNT; CDR2 reads YYREEE (reference sequence). The junction had 9 bases not matched to a gene; V was cut back by 4 bases and J by 3 bases. CDR3 length equals 15 residues. Complete variable domain (other parts from reference TRBV5-4 and TRBJ2-7): ETGVTQSPTHLIKTRGQQVTLRCSSQSGHNTVSWYQQALGQGPQFIFQYYREEENGRGNFPPRFSGLQFPNYSSELNVNALELDDSALYLCASSPMRTGNYEQYFGPGTRLTVT.

The chain employs TRBV6-6 and TRBJ1-4; 7 bases are shared with TRBD1. The germline V gene encodes CDR1 MNHNY and CDR2 SVGAGI (reference sequence). This CDR3 spans 17 amino acids. V lost 5 bases and J lost 0; bases outside the gene matches: 9. The CDR3 sequence: CASSQGGAGATNEKLFF. The CDR3 DNA sequence: TGTGCCAGCAGTCAGGGGGGGGCTGGGGCAACTAATGAAAAACTGTTTTTT.

CDR3 coding DNA: TGCGCCAGCAGCCAAGTTGCGACTAGAAACACAGATACGCAGTATTTT. Translated: CASSQVATRNTDTQYF. This sequence joins TRBV4-1 and TRBJ2-3, with D possibly matching TRBD2 (6 bases). Germline CDR1 MGHRA, CDR2 YSYEKL. The V end was cut by 1 base, the J end by 2 bases, with 13 bases between. This CDR3 spans 16 amino acids.

The chain employs TRBV6-2 or TRBV6-3 and TRBJ2-3; D is undetermined. V was clipped by 6 bases and J by 1 base, with 8 bases between them. This CDR3 has 13 residues. Germline V gives CDR1 MNHEY, CDR2 SVGEGT. The CDR3 DNA reads TGTGCCAGCAGCCACTCGGGCACAGATACGCAGTATTTT. Protein product: CASSHSGTDTQYF.

Written as DNA, the CDR3 is TGTGCCAGCAGCCCCGGAGGGGCAAAATCGGGACTAGCGGGAGAAAGTGAGCAGTTCTTC. This sequence encodes CASSPGGAKSGLAGESEQFF. The chain joins TRBV11-3 to TRBJ2-1, with 14 positions matching TRBD2. The CDR3 runs 20 residues. Trimming removed 5 bases from V and 9 bases from J; junction bases left unmatched: 21. Germline V lookup: CDR1 SGHNT, CDR2 YENEEA.

V and J are TRBV5-1 and TRBJ1-1; possible D gene TRBD1, 5 bases. The CDR3 runs 17 residues. Germline CDR1 and CDR2: SGHRS and YFSETQ. The V gene lost 1 base and the J gene lost 4 bases, with 20 bases spanning the gap. CDR3 in DNA: TGCGCCAGCAGCTTGTTCAGAGGACAACATTTTGGCACTGAAGCTTTCTTT. The encoded protein is CASSLFRGQHFGTEAFF. Variable domain in full (rest from reference TRBV5-1 and TRBJ1-1): KAGVTQTPRYLIKTRGQQVTLSCSPISGHRSVSWYQQTPGQGLQFLFEYFSETQRNKGNFPGRFSGRQFSNSRSEMNVSTLELGDSALYLCASSLFRGQHFGTEAFFGQGTRLTVV.

This chain links TRBV29-1 with TRBJ1-2, with D unresolved. The V and J ends lost 6 bases and 6 bases respectively, with 11 bases between them. Per germline, CDR1 SQVTM and CDR2 ANQGSEA. CDR3 size: 11 residues. CDR3 in amino acids: CSVGRADGYTF. The CDR3 DNA sequence: TGCAGCGTCGGGAGGGCGGATGGCTACACCTTC.

The genes are TRBV9 and TRBJ1-2; the match to TRBD1 covers 7 bases. Trimming at V came to 5 bases and at J to 8 bases, leaving 9 bases not matched to a gene. Germline assignment: CDR1 SGDLS and CDR2 YYNGEE. The CDR3 has 13 amino acids. CDR3 DNA: TGTGCCAGCAGTGAGACAGGGAATTTAGGCTACACCTTC. This gives the protein CASSETGNLGYTF.

V is TRBV5-8 and J is TRBJ2-2; 8 bases agree with TRBD1. CDR1 is SGHTS, CDR2 YDEGEE, per germline. Trimming at V came to 4 bases and at J to 3 bases, leaving 14 bases not matched to a gene. The CDR3 covers 18 residues. CDR3 loop: CASSPGQGVAPHTGELFF. CDR3 nucleotide sequence: TGTGCCAGCAGCCCCGGACAGGGCGTAGCCCCCCACACCGGGGAGCTGTTTTTT.

The V and J genes are TRBV6-2 or TRBV6-3 and TRBJ2-2; D perhaps matches TRBD1 (5 bases). V dropped 7 bases and J dropped 3 bases, with 15 bases sitting between them. Germline V lookup: CDR1 MNHEY, CDR2 SVGEGT. CDR3 length: 15 amino acids. The CDR3 protein is CASTPDRPHTGELFF. In nucleotides, the CDR3 is TGTGCCAGCACCCCCGACAGACCCCACACCGGGGAGCTGTTTTTT.

The V and J genes are TRBV2 and TRBJ1-3, with D unclear. The CDR3 is 12 residues long. The V end lost 9 bases, the J end lost 3 bases, and 9 bases lay between the germline ends. Germline assignment: CDR1 SNHLY and CDR2 FYNNEI. Written as DNA, the CDR3 is TGTGCCAGGGAGGAACTTGGAAACACCATATATTTT. Protein product: CAREELGNTIYF.

V usage is TRBV5-4 and J usage is TRBJ1-2; 8 bases match TRBD1. The J segment lost 6 bases and the V segment lost 4 bases, leaving 11 bases of the junction unmatched. This CDR3 has 15 residues. Germline assignment: CDR1 SGHNT and CDR2 YYREEE (reference sequence). In DNA, the CDR3 is TGTGCCAGCAGCCCGGCCCGGCAGGGGGCAGATGGCTACACCTTC. Its protein product is CASSPARQGADGYTF.

The J gene is TRBJ2-3, the V gene TRBV30, with 7 bases identical to TRBD2. V lost 0 bases, J lost 6 bases, and 3 bases stayed unmatched. Germline V lookup: CDR1 GTSNPN, CDR2 SVGIG (reference sequence). This CDR3 has 13 residues. For the CDR3, the DNA is TGTGCCTGGAGTGTGGGGGGGGTTGATACGCAGTATTTT. Translation: CAWSVGGVDTQYF.

The J gene is TRBJ2-7, the V gene TRBV19, with 10 bases that match TRBD2. The V and J ends lost 5 bases and 0 bases, in that order; junction bases with no gene match: 4. CDR3 length: 15 amino acids. From germline, CDR1 is LNHDA and CDR2 SQIVND (reference sequence). This chain's CDR3 is CASSLGLAASYEQYF. CDR3 nucleotide sequence: TGTGCCAGTAGTCTCGGACTAGCGGCCTCCTACGAGCAGTACTTC. The entire variable domain, with the rest obtained from reference TRBV19 and TRBJ2-7, is as follows: DGGITQSPKYLFRKEGQNVTLSCEQNLNHDAMYWYRQDPGQGLRLIYYSQIVNDFQKGDIAEGYSVSREKKESFPLTVTSAQKNPTAFYLCASSLGLAASYEQYFGPGTRLTVT.

Only one count was recorded for this clone. The genes are TRBV11-3 and TRBJ1-6; D not certain. Trimming took 5 bases from V and 8 from J, leaving 10 bases between them. Germline assignment: CDR1 SGHNT and CDR2 YENEEA. This CDR3 is 13 amino acids long. CDR3 coding DNA: TGTGCCAGCAGCATCGGGGAGTATTCACCCCTCCACTTT. This sequence encodes CASSIGEYSPLHF.

The rearrangement joins TRBV19 to TRBJ2-2; D may be TRBD2 (6 bases). The CDR3 contains 15 residues. Germline loops: CDR1 LNHDA, CDR2 SQIVND (reference sequence). The V end lost 1 base, the J end lost 3 bases, and 9 bases lay between the germline ends. CDR3 bases: TGTGCCAGTAGTATAGGACGGGACTACACCGGGGAGCTGTTTTTT. Protein sequence: CASSIGRDYTGELFF.

A note on this clone: This sample also contains other DNA sequences that code for the same CDR3. V is TRBV3-1 (or the pseudogene TRBV3-2) and J is TRBJ1-5, with a tentative D call TRBD1 (6 bases). CDR1 LGHDT and CDR2 YNNKEL come from the germline V gene (reference sequence). This CDR3 is built from 14 residues. Trimming removed 1 base from V and 5 bases from J, with 9 bases in between. The CDR3 region is CASSQGTGHQPQHF. The CDR3 nucleotides read TGTGCCAGCAGCCAAGGAACAGGGCATCAGCCCCAGCATTTT.

The chain carries TRBV7-2 and TRBJ2-7; D is undetermined. From germline, CDR1 is SGHTA and CDR2 FQGNSA. Deletions cut 1 base from V and 7 bases from J, with 11 bases between. This CDR3 has 13 residues. In DNA, the CDR3 is TGTGCCAGCAGCTTAGGGCAGTTTTTGGAGCAGTACTTC. Translation gives CASSLGQFLEQYF. Combining the CDR3 with reference TRBV7-2 and TRBJ2-7 gives the whole variable domain GAGVSQSPSNKVTEKGKDVELRCDPISGHTALYWYRQSLGQGLEFLIYFQGNSAPDKSGLPSDRFSAERTGGSVSTLTIQRTQQEDSAVYLCASSLGQFLEQYFGPGTRLTVT.